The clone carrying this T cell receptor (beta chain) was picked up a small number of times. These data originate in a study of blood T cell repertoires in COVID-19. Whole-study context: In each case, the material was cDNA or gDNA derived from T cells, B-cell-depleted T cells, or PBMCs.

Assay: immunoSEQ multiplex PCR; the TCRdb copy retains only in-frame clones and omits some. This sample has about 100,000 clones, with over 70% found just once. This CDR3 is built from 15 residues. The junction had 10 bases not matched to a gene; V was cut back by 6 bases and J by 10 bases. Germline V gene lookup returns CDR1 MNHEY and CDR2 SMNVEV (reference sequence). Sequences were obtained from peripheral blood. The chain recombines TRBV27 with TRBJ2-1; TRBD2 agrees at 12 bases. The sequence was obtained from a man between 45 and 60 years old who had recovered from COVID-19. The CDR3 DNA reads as TGTGCCAGCAGACGTAAGACTAGCGGGAGTAGCGAGCAGTTCTTC. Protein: CASRRKTSGSSEQFF.